This TCR beta chain was observed in a study of shared clonotypes between healthy human individuals. Sequencing was at deep level. Genomic DNA belonging to each subset was distributed in equal measure over several immunoSEQ plates. Sequencing was performed with immunoSEQ multiplex PCR; in TCRdb, only in-frame clones are kept and a portion is missing. Among approximately 350,000 clones, less than 85% were seen once, and the ten largest hold about 9.3%. The CDR3 has 14 amino acids. CDR1 is SNHLY, CDR2 FYNNEI, per germline. The germline V and J ends were trimmed by 6 bases and 5 bases, with 14 bases remaining between them. The study drew its donors from healthy HIV-negative adults without recent acute infections or vaccinations.

This sequence originates from a man aged 25 to 45 in good health. The sequenced sample was memory CD4+ T cells sorted from blood. As for subset: CD45RA-negative fraction. This rearrangement joins TRBV2 to TRBJ2-1; D is perhaps TRBD1 (6 bases). CDR3 bases: TGTGCCAGCAGCTTAAGGACAGATAACAATGAGCAGTTCTTC. Encoded protein: CASSLRTDNNEQFF.